One and the same sample provided the 15 T cell receptor beta chains below, sequenced in a study of cytomegalovirus exposure and HLA in healthy donors (dated by TCRdb to the late 2010s). The library was obtained by the immunoSEQ multiplex PCR assay. The multiplex PCR relied on a mix of 60 forward primers for TCR Vbeta segments and 13 reverse primers for TCR Jbeta segments. Here the immuneACCESS table is served through TCRdb, limited to in-frame sequences with V and J called. Missing clones are a known gap in these copies; in checked studies unresolved V genes cover under half, and the rest lacks a known reason. The sample profile shows about 150,000 clones; around 75% of them were found once. In total, the top ten clones hold approximately 7.7% of the sample. The sequencing sample was made of PBMCs. The origin of the receptors is a man younger than 40 in good health and CMV-seropositive.

This clone was observed a few times. The chain is built from TRBV5-6 and TRBJ1-3; no definite D call. Per the germline V gene, CDR1 is SGHDT and CDR2 is YYEEEE. Between the trimmed V and J ends, which lost 1 base and 4 bases, there was a span of 9 bases. The CDR3 totals 14 residues. The CDR3 coding sequence is TGTGCCAGCAGCTTGAGGGCGGGAGGAAACACCATATATTTT. Translating it yields CASSLRAGGNTIYF.

The chain recombines TRBV6-5 with TRBJ2-5, with 7 bases matching TRBD1. Trimming cost V 0 bases and J 5 bases; bases outside gene matches: 6. Germline V lookup: CDR1 MNHEY, CDR2 SVGAGI. This CDR3 spans 15 amino acids. The CDR3 nucleotides read TGTGCCAGCAGTTACTCAAGGGGGCTGGGGGAGACCCAGTACTTC. This gives the protein CASSYSRGLGETQYF.

The rearrangement uses TRBV27 and TRBJ1-2; 12 bases are shared with TRBD1. Germline V gives CDR1 MNHEY, CDR2 SMNVEV (reference sequence). The CDR3 extends over 16 amino acids. The ends lost 4 bases at V and 7 bases at J; junction bases unmatched: 10. The CDR3 loop reads CASSSGQGADGGGYTF. The CDR3 region has the DNA TGTGCCAGCAGTTCGGGACAGGGGGCCGACGGCGGTGGCTACACCTTC.

The chain is built from TRBV28 and TRBJ1-5, with 11 bases that match TRBD1. The germline CDR1 and CDR2 sequences are MDHEN and SYDVKM. The V segment lost 5 bases and the J segment 4 bases; nucleotides outside the gene matches: 7. This CDR3 is 16 amino acids long. CDR3 in amino acids: CASSRDRGFSNQPQHF. The CDR3 DNA reads TGTGCCAGCAGTCGGGACAGGGGGTTTTCAAATCAGCCCCAGCATTTT.

V is TRBV7-3 and J is TRBJ2-2, with TRBD1 identical over 8 bases. V lost 2 bases to trimming and J lost 6 bases; unmatched junction nucleotides: 5. The CDR3 length is 15 residues. The germline CDR1 and CDR2 sequences are SGHTA and FQGTGA. The CDR3 is CASSLSGQGSGELFF. CDR3 DNA sequence: TGTGCCAGCAGCTTATCCGGACAGGGATCCGGGGAGCTGTTTTTT.

This chain connects TRBV27 to TRBJ2-1; 14 nucleotides line up with TRBD2. Germline V gene lookup returns CDR1 MNHEY and CDR2 SMNVEV (reference sequence). The CDR3 is made up of 13 amino acids. V shed 8 bases and J 8 bases; nucleotides not matched to a gene: 2. The CDR3: CASWGLAGDEQFF. Written as DNA, the CDR3 is TGTGCCAGCTGGGGACTAGCGGGAGATGAGCAGTTCTTC.

The chain is built from TRBV6-5 and TRBJ1-2, with TRBD1 as a possible D gene (5 bases). Germline assignment: CDR1 MNHEY and CDR2 SVGAGI. V was clipped by 0 bases and J by 0 bases, with 11 bases between them. The CDR3 has 16 amino acids. CDR3 residues: CASSYSSVGANYGYTF. The CDR3 nucleotides read TGTGCCAGCAGTTACTCGAGCGTAGGGGCTAACTATGGCTACACCTTC.

The J gene is TRBJ1-6, the V gene TRBV4-2; TRBD1 aligns across 8 bases. V gave up 4 bases and J gave up 7 bases; unmatched junction bases: 6. The CDR3 totals 15 residues. Germline CDR1 reads LGHNA; CDR2 reads YNFKEQ. The CDR3, as DNA: TGTGCCAGCAGCCGAGGGACAGGCCTAAATTCACCCCTCCACTTT. This encodes CASSRGTGLNSPLHF.

V usage is TRBV9 and J usage is TRBJ2-7, with 8 bases matching TRBD2. CDR1 is SGDLS, CDR2 YYNGEE, per germline. The CDR3 runs to 15 residues. Unmatched junction bases numbered 8, after V lost 4 bases and J lost 2 bases. CDR3 DNA: TGTGCCAGCAGCCCCCTGGGCGGGGGGACCTACGAGCAGTACTTC. It yields the protein CASSPLGGGTYEQYF.

The rearrangement joins TRBV19 to TRBJ1-5; 9 bases match TRBD1. Germline V gives CDR1 LNHDA, CDR2 SQIVND (reference sequence). Unmatched junction bases numbered 17, after V lost 9 bases and J lost 2 bases. This CDR3 contains 18 residues. In DNA form, the CDR3 reads TGTGCCAGCAGTCCGGGACAGGGAAATTTTTACGGCAATCAGCCCCAGCATTTT. Its protein product is CASSPGQGNFYGNQPQHF.

The chain recombines TRBV12-5 with TRBJ1-5, with 7 bases fitting TRBD1. The V and J ends lost 5 bases and 4 bases, in that order; junction bases with no gene match: 5. CDR1 is LGHNT and CDR2 is FRNRAP in the germline V gene. The length of the CDR3 is 14 residues. For the CDR3, the DNA is TGTGCTAGTGGTCCAGACAGGGTAAATCAGCCCCAGCATTTT. This gives the protein CASGPDRVNQPQHF.

The chain recombines TRBV7-9 with TRBJ2-5; 9 bases are shared with TRBD1. The DNA end is a closer match to TRBJ2-7, so the J assignment may be wrong. CDR3 length: 14 residues. Germline assignment: CDR1 SEHNR and CDR2 FQNEAQ (reference sequence). The CDR3 DNA follows: TGTGCCAGCAGCTCCCGGGACAGGGTTTACGAGCAGTACTTC. Its translation: CASSSRDRVYEQYF.

The V and J genes are TRBV7-3 and TRBJ2-3, with D hard to call. Germline V CDR1 and CDR2: SGHTA, FQGTGA. Trimming shortened V by 4 bases and J by 4 bases, and 9 bases separated the two germline ends. There are 13 residues in the CDR3. The CDR3 protein is CASSSRRADTQYF. CDR3 sequence (DNA): TGTGCCAGCAGCTCTAGACGGGCAGATACGCAGTATTTT.

The chain links TRBV30 to TRBJ2-3; D is undetermined. Trimming removed 3 bases from V and 10 bases from J, with 11 bases in between. CDR3 length: 11 residues. Germline assignment: CDR1 GTSNPN and CDR2 SVGIG (reference sequence). Here the CDR3 DNA reads TGTGCCTGGAGGTTCCTCAGCGCGCAGTATTTT. Translation: CAWRFLSAQYF.

The rearrangement joins TRBV27 to TRBJ1-5, with 8 bases aligning to TRBD1. After removal of 8 bases from V and 3 bases from J, the junction contained 6 bases not matched to a gene. Germline CDR1 MNHEY, CDR2 SMNVEV (reference sequence). The CDR3 sequence is 14 residues long. The CDR3 DNA is TGTGCCAGCGGAAGGACAGGGACCAATCAGCCCCAGCATTTT. It is translated as CASGRTGTNQPQHF.